Listed here is a single T cell receptor beta chain. TCRdb's copy holds only in-frame clones and misses some; the assay was immunoSEQ multiplex PCR. Among some 270,000 clones listed, about 82% were seen once. The data originate from a study of blood T cell repertoires in COVID-19. Germline loops: CDR1 MDHEN, CDR2 SYDVKM. The CDR3 contains 16 residues. Unmatched junction bases numbered 5, after V lost 2 bases and J lost 0 bases. The sequence derives from a woman in her 50s with acute COVID-19. Input material: PBMCs or T cells enriched from blood (not recorded which). This chain joins TRBV28 and TRBJ1-2; 8 bases line up with TRBD1. The CDR3 is CASSLGGGQANYGYTF. The CDR3 nucleotides read TGTGCCAGCAGTTTAGGAGGGGGACAGGCTAACTATGGCTACACCTTC.